This entry lists 20 T cell receptor beta chains sequenced from one sample in a study of T cells in Graves' hyperthyroidism and ophthalmopathy. Regions amplified from RNA transcripts were the TCR beta CDR3 regions. RT-PCR in the first round (using the HTBI primer set) targeted the TCR CDR3. TCRdb re-called the multiplex PCR reads through MiXCR, storing one row per CDR3 protein. The table includes some 400,000 distinct CDR3 sequences, about 14% detected once. Sequences were obtained from blood. Source of these receptors: a man aged 25-45 years with Graves' hyperthyroidism that later progressed to Graves' ophthalmopathy.

This clonotype was counted many times. The chain has TRBV28 and TRBJ2-7; D tentatively fits TRBD1 or TRBD2 (5 bases each). This CDR3 is built from 12 residues. The ends were cut back, 4 bases at V and 6 bases at J, with 10 bases in the middle. CDR1 and CDR2 from the germline V gene are MDHEN and SYDVKM. CDR3 region: CASSSRGREQYF. As DNA, the CDR3 is TGTGCCAGCAGTTCCCGGGGACGCGAGCAGTACTTC.

This clonotype was counted many times. The chain links TRBV5-1 to TRBJ1-6; no reliable D call. Per germline, CDR1 SGHRS and CDR2 YFSETQ. V gave up 7 bases and J gave up 5 bases, with 13 bases separating them. This CDR3 contains 14 residues. The CDR3 DNA follows: TGCGCCAGCCGCGGCGGCAATGATAATTCACCCCTCCACTTT. Translation: CASRGGNDNSPLHF. Combining the CDR3 with reference TRBV5-1 and TRBJ1-6 gives the whole variable domain KAGVTQTPRYLIKTRGQQVTLSCSPISGHRSVSWYQQTPGQGLQFLFEYFSETQRNKGNFPGRFSGRQFSNSRSEMNVSTLELGDSALYLCASRGGNDNSPLHFGNGTRLTVT.

This clonotype was counted between two and nine times. The DNA of the CDR3 is TGCGCCAGCAGCCTCTTAGGACTAGCCGGGGATTTCACAGATACGCAGTATTTT. It translates to CASSLLGLAGDFTDTQYF. This chain joins TRBV4-1 and TRBJ2-3; 8 positions agree with TRBD2. CDR3 length equals 18 residues. The V and J ends lost 4 bases and 2 bases, in that order; junction bases with no gene match: 14. Per the germline V gene, CDR1 is MGHRA and CDR2 is YSYEKL.

This clonotype has a handful of counts. The CDR3 DNA follows: TGTGCCAGTAGTATTTCGGGACAGGCCTCCTACGAGCAGTACTTC. Amino acid sequence: CASSISGQASYEQYF. The chain links TRBV19 to TRBJ2-7, with 8 bases lining up with TRBD1. V lost 3 bases and J lost 0; bases outside the gene matches: 4. Per the germline V gene, CDR1 is LNHDA and CDR2 is SQIVND (reference sequence). The CDR3 is 15 amino acids.

The rearrangement links TRBV7-9 to TRBJ1-1; D remains ambiguous. V was pared by 3 bases and J by 7 bases, with 6 bases between. This CDR3 comprises 11 residues. Germline loops: CDR1 SEHNR, CDR2 FQNEAQ (reference sequence). Here the CDR3 DNA reads TGTGCCAGCAGCTTCACATTTGAAGCTTTCTTT. It specifies CASSFTFEAFF.

Points on this clonotype: The CDR3 ends on some other residue instead of the conserved phenylalanine or tryptophan, so this is likely a read error. V is TRBV27 and J is TRBJ1-1, with 9 bases that match TRBD1. The V and J ends lost 2 bases and 0 bases, in that order; junction bases with no gene match: 7. The CDR3 has 17 residues. CDR1 is MNHEY, CDR2 SMNVEV, per germline (reference sequence). The CDR3 DNA sequence: TGTGCCAGCAGTTTACTCCCGGGACAGGGAATGAACACTGAAGCTTTCCTT. It yields the protein CASSLLPGQGMNTEAFL.

At least ten counts were recorded for this clonotype. The rearrangement uses TRBV11-2 and TRBJ2-3; 8 nucleotides line up with TRBD2. This CDR3 is 18 amino acids long. Unmatched junction bases numbered 15, after V lost 3 bases and J lost 4 bases. Germline V lookup: CDR1 SGHAT, CDR2 FQNNGV. CDR3: CASSLGKMRLAKADTQYF. For the CDR3, the DNA is TGTGCCAGCAGCTTGGGAAAGATGAGACTAGCGAAAGCAGATACGCAGTATTTT.

This chain connects TRBV7-9 to TRBJ1-4; 9 bases align to TRBD1. The CDR3 covers 16 residues. The junction had 11 bases not matched to a gene; V was cut back by 5 bases and J by 7 bases. Germline V lookup: CDR1 SEHNR, CDR2 FQNEAQ (reference sequence). The CDR3: CASSLRSGTGSEKLFF. The CDR3, as DNA: TGTGCCAGCAGCCTAAGATCCGGGACAGGGTCTGAAAAACTGTTTTTT.

This clonotype was counted only a few times. The V and J genes are TRBV24-1 and TRBJ2-2; TRBD1 aligns across 8 bases. After removal of 7 bases from V and 5 bases from J, the junction contained 5 bases not matched to a gene. The CDR3 totals 14 residues. From germline, CDR1 is KGHDR and CDR2 SFDVKD. The CDR3 sequence: CATRDRAATGELFF. The DNA for the CDR3 is TGTGCCACCAGGGACAGGGCGGCGACCGGGGAGCTGTTTTTT.

This clonotype has at least ten counts. The chain employs TRBV20-1 and TRBJ2-3, with D perhaps TRBD1 or TRBD2 (5 bases each). The CDR3 extends over 13 amino acids. Germline assignment: CDR1 DFQATT and CDR2 SNEGSKA (reference sequence). The V end lost 1 base, the J end lost 1 base, and 6 bases lay between the germline ends. The DNA for the CDR3 is TGCAGTGCTAGAGTGGGGGGCACAGATACGCAGTATTTT. This translates into CSARVGGTDTQYF.

In nucleotides, the CDR3 is TGCGCCAGCAGCCCCCTTGAACAGGGGGCTGAGACCCAGTACTTC. It specifies CASSPLEQGAETQYF. This chain joins TRBV5-1 and TRBJ2-5; 9 nucleotides align to TRBD1. Trimming cost V 4 bases and J 5 bases; bases outside gene matches: 9. Per germline, CDR1 SGHRS and CDR2 YFSETQ. This CDR3 contains 15 residues.

V gene TRBV18 combines with J gene TRBJ1-2; D call uncertain. Per the germline V gene, CDR1 is KGHSH and CDR2 is LQKENI. With 0 bases removed from V and 2 bases from J, the gap between germline ends came to 7 bases. This CDR3 is 14 amino acids long. CDR3 residues: CASSPPGLNYGYTF. Here the CDR3 DNA reads TGTGCCAGCTCACCACCAGGGCTGAACTATGGCTACACCTTC. The complete variable domain, with remaining parts taken from reference TRBV18 and TRBJ1-2, reads NAGVMQNPRHLVRRRGQEARLRCSPMKGHSHVYWYRQLPEEGLKFMVYLQKENIIDESGMPKERFSAEFPKEGPSILRIQQVVRGDSAAYFCASSPPGLNYGYTFGSGTRLTVV.

This clonotype was observed many times. The chain joins TRBV6-1 to TRBJ1-1, with 10 bases fitting TRBD1. Germline V gene lookup returns CDR1 MNHNS and CDR2 SASEGT. The V segment lost 2 bases and the J segment 4 bases; nucleotides outside the gene matches: 10. This CDR3 spans 17 amino acids. The CDR3 here is CASSESFSGTGATEAFF. CDR3 DNA sequence: TGTGCCAGCAGTGAATCGTTTTCCGGGACAGGGGCCACTGAAGCTTTCTTT.

This clonotype was counted a few times. This rearrangement joins TRBV7-9 to TRBJ1-1, with D perhaps matching TRBD1 (5 bases). The CDR3 spans 16 residues. CDR1 and CDR2 from the germline V gene are SEHNR and FQNEAQ (reference sequence). Trimming removed 2 bases from V and 0 bases from J, with 13 bases in between. The CDR3 DNA sequence: TGTGCCAGCAGCTTAAGAGGGGTGCGATTGAACACTGAAGCTTTCTTT. Its protein product is CASSLRGVRLNTEAFF.

This clonotype was observed at least ten times. V and J are TRBV19 and TRBJ1-5; 7 bases line up with TRBD1. With V trimmed by 4 bases and J by 2 bases, 5 bases remained unmatched. Germline CDR1 LNHDA, CDR2 SQIVND (reference sequence). The CDR3 loop spans 15 amino acids. The CDR3 region has the DNA TGTGCCAGTAGTACGCGACAGGGTGGCAATCAGCCCCAGCATTTT. It is translated as CASSTRQGGNQPQHF.

In this sample, this clonotype turned up many times. This chain uses TRBV6-1 with TRBJ2-7, with unresolved D. V was shortened by 11 bases and J by 0 bases, with 14 bases between the two germline ends. The germline V gene encodes CDR1 MNHNS and CDR2 SASEGT. There are 13 residues in the CDR3. CDR3 DNA: TGTGCCGGTTTGGGTCTCAGCTCCTACGAGCAGTACTTC. Protein product: CAGLGLSSYEQYF.

In the case of this clonotype: A junction end diverges from the germline sequence, so it may reflect a read error. V is TRBV9 and J is TRBJ2-1, with 11 bases matching TRBD2. CDR1 and CDR2 from the germline V gene are SGDLS and YYNGEE. The CDR3 contains 12 residues. The CDR3 region has the DNA TGTGCCAGCAGCGAGACTAGCGGGGAGCGGTTCTTC. Protein product: CASSETSGERFF.

This clonotype was observed at least ten times. The chain is built from TRBV6-1 and TRBJ1-5; unclear D gene. Trimming pared 5 bases from V and 5 bases from J, leaving 10 bases between. The CDR3 is made up of 13 amino acids. The germline gives CDR1 MNHNS, CDR2 SASEGT. CDR3 sequence reads: CASSYRSDQPQHF. In nucleotides, the CDR3 is TGTGCCAGCAGTTATCGCAGCGATCAGCCCCAGCATTTT.

V gene TRBV20-1 combines with J gene TRBJ2-7, with TRBD1 as a possible D gene (6 bases). CDR1 DFQATT and CDR2 SNEGSKA come from the germline V gene (reference sequence). The CDR3 runs 16 residues. V lost 0 bases to trimming and J lost 4 bases, with 19 bases between them. In DNA, the CDR3 is TGCAGTGCTAGAGATCTGGGGGCGACATTCCAATACGAGCAGTACTTC. Residues: CSARDLGATFQYEQYF.

The chain employs TRBV20-1 and TRBJ2-2, with unresolved D. CDR1 is DFQATT, CDR2 SNEGSKA, per germline (reference sequence). V was cut by 3 bases and J by 4 bases, with 6 bases left in between. CDR3 size: 12 residues. The CDR3 DNA follows: TGCAGTGCTAGTAGGCCCACCGGGGAGCTGTTTTTT. This translates into CSASRPTGELFF.